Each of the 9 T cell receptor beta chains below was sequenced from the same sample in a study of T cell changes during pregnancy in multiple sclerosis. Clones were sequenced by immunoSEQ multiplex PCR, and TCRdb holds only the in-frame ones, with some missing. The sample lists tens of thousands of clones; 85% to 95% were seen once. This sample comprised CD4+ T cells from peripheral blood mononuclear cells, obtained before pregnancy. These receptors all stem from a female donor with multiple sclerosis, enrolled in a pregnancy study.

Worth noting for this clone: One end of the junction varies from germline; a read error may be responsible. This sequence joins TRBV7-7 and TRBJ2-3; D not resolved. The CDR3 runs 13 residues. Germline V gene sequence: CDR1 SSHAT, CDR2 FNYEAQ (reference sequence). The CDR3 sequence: CASSSTITDTQYF. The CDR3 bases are TGTGCTAGCAGCTCCACTATCACAGATACGCAGTATTTT.

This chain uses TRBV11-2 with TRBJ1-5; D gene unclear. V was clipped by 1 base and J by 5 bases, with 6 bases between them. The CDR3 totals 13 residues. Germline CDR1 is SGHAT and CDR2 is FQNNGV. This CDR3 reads CASSLGRDQPQHF. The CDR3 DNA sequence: TGTGCCAGCAGCTTAGGACGGGATCAGCCCCAGCATTTT.

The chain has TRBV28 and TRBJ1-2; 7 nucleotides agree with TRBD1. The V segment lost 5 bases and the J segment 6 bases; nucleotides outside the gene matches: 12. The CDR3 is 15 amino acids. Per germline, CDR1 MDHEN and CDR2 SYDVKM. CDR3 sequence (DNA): TGTGCCAGCAGTAAGGTAGGGACAGCGACCCATGGCTACACCTTC. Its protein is CASSKVGTATHGYTF.

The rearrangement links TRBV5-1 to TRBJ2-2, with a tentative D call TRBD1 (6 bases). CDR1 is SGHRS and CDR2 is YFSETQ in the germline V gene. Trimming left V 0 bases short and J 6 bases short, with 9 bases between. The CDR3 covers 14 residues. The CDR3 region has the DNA TGCGCCAGCAGCTTGGCGGCAGGGGCCGGGGAGCTGTTTTTT. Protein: CASSLAAGAGELFF.

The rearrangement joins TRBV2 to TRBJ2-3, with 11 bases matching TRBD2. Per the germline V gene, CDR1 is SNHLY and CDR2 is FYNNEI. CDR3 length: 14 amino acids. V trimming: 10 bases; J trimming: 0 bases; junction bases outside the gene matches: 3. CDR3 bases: TGTGCCACCGGGACTAGCGGAAGCACAGATACGCAGTATTTT. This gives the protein CATGTSGSTDTQYF.

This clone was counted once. CDR3 sequence reads: CASSLWGGDNQPQHF. The CDR3 DNA reads as TGTGCCAGCAGCTTGTGGGGGGGGGACAATCAGCCCCAGCATTTT. V and J are TRBV5-6 and TRBJ1-5; D might be TRBD1 (5 bases). V dropped 1 base and J dropped 3 bases, with 11 bases sitting between them. This CDR3 contains 15 residues. The germline gives CDR1 SGHDT, CDR2 YYEEEE. The full variable domain, its missing parts supplied by reference TRBV5-6 and TRBJ1-5, is DAGVTQSPTHLIKTRGQQVTLRCSPKSGHDTVSWYQQALGQGPQFIFQYYEEEERQRGNFPDRFSGHQFPNYSSELNVNALLLGDSALYLCASSLWGGDNQPQHFGDGTRLSIL.

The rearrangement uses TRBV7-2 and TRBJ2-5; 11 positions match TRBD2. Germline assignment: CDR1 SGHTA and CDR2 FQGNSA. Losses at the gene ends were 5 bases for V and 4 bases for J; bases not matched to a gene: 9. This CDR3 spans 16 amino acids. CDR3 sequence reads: CASSPRLAGGPETQYF. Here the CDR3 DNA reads TGTGCCAGCAGCCCCAGGCTAGCGGGAGGTCCAGAGACCCAGTACTTC.

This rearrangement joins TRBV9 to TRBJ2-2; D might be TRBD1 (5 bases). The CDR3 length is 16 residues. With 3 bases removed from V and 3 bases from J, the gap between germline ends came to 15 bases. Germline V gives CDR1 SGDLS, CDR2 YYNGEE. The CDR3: CASSAEVRVDTGELFF. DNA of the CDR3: TGTGCCAGCAGCGCCGAGGTCAGGGTTGACACCGGGGAGCTGTTTTTT.

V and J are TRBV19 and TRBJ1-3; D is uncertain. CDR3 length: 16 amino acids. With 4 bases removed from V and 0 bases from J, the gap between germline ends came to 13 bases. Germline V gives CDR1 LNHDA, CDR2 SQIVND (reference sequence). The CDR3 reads CASSTVGTVSGNTIYF. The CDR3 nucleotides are TGTGCCAGTAGTACCGTTGGCACAGTCTCTGGAAACACCATATATTTT. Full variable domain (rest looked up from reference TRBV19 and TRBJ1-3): DGGITQSPKYLFRKEGQNVTLSCEQNLNHDAMYWYRQDPGQGLRLIYYSQIVNDFQKGDIAEGYSVSREKKESFPLTVTSAQKNPTAFYLCASSTVGTVSGNTIYFGEGSWLTVV.